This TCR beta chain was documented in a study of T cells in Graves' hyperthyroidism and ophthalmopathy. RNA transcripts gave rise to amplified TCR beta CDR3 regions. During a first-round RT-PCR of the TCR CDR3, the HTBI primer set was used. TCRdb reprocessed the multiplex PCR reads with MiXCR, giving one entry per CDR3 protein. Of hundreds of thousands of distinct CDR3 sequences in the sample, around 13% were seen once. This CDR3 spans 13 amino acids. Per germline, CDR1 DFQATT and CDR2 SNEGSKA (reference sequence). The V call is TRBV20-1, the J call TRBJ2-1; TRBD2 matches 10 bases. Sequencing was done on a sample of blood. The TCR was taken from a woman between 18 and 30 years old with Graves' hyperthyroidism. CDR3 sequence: CSPSGRAYNEQFF. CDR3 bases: TGCAGCCCAAGCGGGAGGGCCTACAATGAGCAGTTCTTC.